Each of the 22 T cell receptor beta chains below was sequenced from the same sample in a study of T cells in Graves' hyperthyroidism and ophthalmopathy. Amplification yielded TCR beta CDR3 regions, with RNA transcripts as the source. The HTBI primer set served for first-round RT-PCR of the TCR CDR3. From the multiplex PCR reads, TCRdb called clonotypes with MiXCR, one entry per CDR3 protein. The sample contains hundreds of thousands of distinct CDR3 sequences, around 13% of which appear only once. The sample was blood. The source of these receptors is a woman aged 25 to 39 with Graves' hyperthyroidism.

This clonotype was counted only a few times. V usage is TRBV7-9 and J usage is TRBJ2-3; D is uncertain. V lost 6 bases, J lost 2 bases, and 12 bases lay in between. The CDR3 is 14 residues long. CDR1 and CDR2 (germline): SEHNR, FQNEAQ (reference sequence). The CDR3 reads CASRDEYDTDTQYF. The CDR3 nucleotides read TGTGCCAGCAGGGACGAATACGACACAGATACGCAGTATTTT.

This clonotype was counted ten times or more. The rearrangement uses TRBV28 and TRBJ1-4, with a tentative D call TRBD1 (5 bases). Trimming removed 2 bases from V and 5 bases from J, with 12 bases in between. Germline values: CDR1 MDHEN, CDR2 SYDVKM. The CDR3 loop spans 15 amino acids. The CDR3 bases are TGTGCCAGCAGTTTACCTCAGGGAGGGAATGAAAAACTGTTTTTT. Residues: CASSLPQGGNEKLFF.

This clonotype was seen ten or more times. This rearrangement joins TRBV6-1 to TRBJ2-1; TRBD1 is a possible D gene (6 bases). V dropped 6 bases and J dropped 9 bases, with 18 bases sitting between them. Germline CDR1 and CDR2: MNHNS and SASEGT. The CDR3 covers 14 residues. The chain's CDR3 is CASSSGHIESEQFF. Written as DNA, the CDR3 is TGTGCCAGCAGCTCGGGACACATCGAGAGTGAGCAGTTCTTC.

This clonotype was seen a few times. V gene TRBV19 combines with J gene TRBJ1-1; tentative D call: TRBD1 (6 bases). The CDR3 sequence is 14 residues long. Germline CDR1 reads LNHDA; CDR2 reads SQIVND (reference sequence). V lost 9 bases to trimming and J lost 0 bases, with 14 bases between them. CDR3: CASGGGQMNTEAFF. CDR3 nucleotides: TGTGCCAGCGGCGGGGGCCAGATGAACACTGAAGCTTTCTTT.

In this sample, this clonotype turned up many times. This rearrangement joins TRBV7-6 to TRBJ1-1; TRBD1 matches at 7 bases. Germline V CDR1 and CDR2: SGHVS, FNYEAQ. The V gene end was trimmed by 1 base and the J gene end by 1 base; junction bases not matched to a gene: 3. The CDR3 totals 15 residues. The DNA of the CDR3 is TGTGCCAGCAGCTTAGGGGGACAGAGGAACACTGAAGCTTTCTTT. This sequence encodes CASSLGGQRNTEAFF.

This clonotype showed up just a few times. V and J are TRBV28 and TRBJ2-7; D gene uncertain. There are 14 residues in the CDR3. CDR1 is MDHEN and CDR2 is SYDVKM in the germline V gene. V dropped 7 bases and J dropped 0 bases, with 13 bases sitting between them. The CDR3 spells CASNEDPSSYEQYF. The CDR3 bases are TGTGCCAGCAATGAAGACCCCAGCTCCTACGAGCAGTACTTC.

This clonotype was counted many times. The chain links TRBV30 to TRBJ2-1, with a weak D call TRBD2 (5 bases). Trimming cost V 1 base and J 8 bases, with 9 bases left between them. Looked up from germline, CDR1 is GTSNPN and CDR2 is SVGIG (reference sequence). The CDR3 loop spans 12 amino acids. CDR3 bases: TGTGCCTGGAGTGGACTGAGGGATGAGCAGTTCTTC. Its translation is CAWSGLRDEQFF.

This clonotype was seen many times. The V call is TRBV29-1, the J call TRBJ1-2, with TRBD1 as a possible D gene (5 bases). CDR1 is SQVTM, CDR2 ANQGSEA, per germline. V was trimmed by 7 bases and J by 6 bases, leaving 18 bases between them. The CDR3 has 13 residues. The CDR3 spells CSANRGRGDGYTF. CDR3 sequence (DNA): TGCAGCGCCAACCGGGGACGAGGGGATGGCTACACCTTC.

Worth noting for this clonotype: It may be a read error: a sequence one base away is much more abundant. J is TRBJ1-1 and V is TRBV15; D not certain. CDR3 size: 14 residues. The germline V gene has CDR1 LNHNV and CDR2 YYDKDF (reference sequence). Written as DNA, the CDR3 is TGTGCCACCGGCAGAGATTTTCTGAACACTGAAGCTTTCTTT. Translation gives CATGRDFLNTEAFF. Full variable domain (missing parts from reference TRBV15 and TRBJ1-1): DAMVIQNPRYQVTQFGKPVTLSCSQTLNHNVMYWYQQKSSQAPKLLFHYYDKDFNNEADTPDNFQSRRPNTSFCFLDIRSPGLGDTAMYLCATGRDFLNTEAFFGQGTRLTVV.

This rearrangement joins TRBV27 to TRBJ1-4; D uncertain. The CDR3 runs 17 residues. Trimming stripped 0 bases from V and 8 bases from J, with 19 bases between. Germline CDR1 MNHEY, CDR2 SMNVEV (reference sequence). CDR3 sequence (DNA): TGTGCCAGCAGTTTATCGGTGTTCGGACGATCATTAGAAAAACTGTTTTTT. As protein: CASSLSVFGRSLEKLFF.

This clonotype was seen many times. The chain is built from TRBV2 and TRBJ2-7, with a possible D match to TRBD2 (6 bases). The CDR3 loop spans 13 amino acids. V was trimmed by 6 bases and J by 4 bases, leaving 13 bases between them. Germline assignment: CDR1 SNHLY and CDR2 FYNNEI. CDR3 residues: CASSVDGGYEQYF. CDR3 sequence (DNA): TGTGCCAGCAGCGTGGACGGGGGATACGAGCAGTACTTC.

This clonotype appeared many times. The chain is built from TRBV2 and TRBJ1-1, with no clear D. The germline V and J ends were trimmed by 4 bases and 8 bases, with 8 bases remaining between them. Germline V gives CDR1 SNHLY, CDR2 FYNNEI. The CDR3 consists of 11 residues. The DNA for the CDR3 is TGTGCCAGCAGTGTAGCCCGGGAAGCTTTCTTT. Translated: CASSVAREAFF.

The genes are TRBV18 and TRBJ2-3, with a weak D call TRBD2 (5 bases). This CDR3 contains 15 residues. The V gene lost 2 bases and the J gene lost 0 bases, with 9 bases spanning the gap. CDR1 KGHSH and CDR2 LQKENI come from the germline V gene. DNA for the CDR3: TGTGCCAGCTCACCAATGACGGGGAGCACAGATACGCAGTATTTT. Amino acids: CASSPMTGSTDTQYF. Full variable domain (remainder filled in from reference TRBV18 and TRBJ2-3): NAGVMQNPRHLVRRRGQEARLRCSPMKGHSHVYWYRQLPEEGLKFMVYLQKENIIDESGMPKERFSAEFPKEGPSILRIQQVVRGDSAAYFCASSPMTGSTDTQYFGPGTRLTVL.

This clonotype was detected only a few times. J is TRBJ2-7 and V is TRBV12-3 or TRBV12-4; perhaps TRBD2 as D (7 bases). This CDR3 contains 14 residues. Trimming removed 6 bases at V and 2 bases at J, with 14 bases between. This chain's CDR3 is CASRSSGGPYEQYF. CDR3 in DNA: TGTGCCAGCAGGTCCTCGGGGGGCCCCTACGAGCAGTACTTC.

V usage is TRBV30 and J usage is TRBJ2-1; D remains unclear. CDR3 length equals 11 residues. Per the germline V gene, CDR1 is GTSNPN and CDR2 is SVGIG (reference sequence). The V and J ends lost 4 bases and 3 bases respectively, with 4 bases between them. CDR3 nucleotides: TGTGCCTGGACCAGCTACAATGAGCAGTTCTTC. Translated, it gives CAWTSYNEQFF.

V usage is TRBV19 and J usage is TRBJ1-5; no firm D call. This CDR3 region has 16 residues. Per the germline V gene, CDR1 is LNHDA and CDR2 is SQIVND (reference sequence). V gave up 2 bases and J gave up 4 bases, with 15 bases separating them. The DNA of the CDR3 is TGTGCCAGTAGTATATCGCCAGGTGGTACTAATCAGCCCCAGCATTTT. Protein product: CASSISPGGTNQPQHF.

V and J are TRBV5-1 and TRBJ1-2; D is unclear. The CDR3 consists of 15 residues. V was pared by 3 bases and J by 2 bases, with 14 bases between. Germline CDR1 SGHRS, CDR2 YFSETQ. CDR3 coding DNA: TGCGCCAGCAGCTCCAAAGGTTGGAGGAACTATGGCTACACCTTC. Protein product: CASSSKGWRNYGYTF.

This clonotype was picked up many times. V gene TRBV6-5 combines with J gene TRBJ2-7; unclear D gene. V dropped 2 bases and J dropped 0 bases, with 8 bases sitting between them. Germline V gene lookup returns CDR1 MNHEY and CDR2 SVGAGI. The CDR3 sequence is 14 residues long. CDR3 loop: CASSYVDFSYEQYF. Here the CDR3 DNA reads TGTGCCAGCAGTTACGTAGATTTCTCCTACGAGCAGTACTTC.

Ten or more counts support this clonotype. This chain links TRBV6-1 with TRBJ1-3; D might be TRBD1 (6 bases). The V end was cut by 5 bases, the J end by 2 bases, with 13 bases between. The CDR3 extends over 15 amino acids. Germline lookup yields CDR1 MNHNS and CDR2 SASEGT. CDR3 region: CASSSTGLAGNTIYF. The DNA of the CDR3 is TGTGCCAGCAGTTCTACAGGGCTGGCTGGAAACACCATATATTTT.

The chain couples TRBV19 to TRBJ2-7, with a weak D call TRBD2 (6 bases). The CDR3 has 14 amino acids. Germline V gene lookup returns CDR1 LNHDA and CDR2 SQIVND (reference sequence). V lost 3 bases to trimming and J lost 6 bases, with 15 bases between them. The DNA for the CDR3 is TGTGCCAGTAGTATCGGGGGTATAGTTGGCGAGCAGTACTTC. Translated, it gives CASSIGGIVGEQYF.

The gene calls are TRBV5-1 and TRBJ1-1; no reliable D call. CDR3 length: 15 amino acids. V lost 5 bases and J lost 3, with 17 bases in between. The germline gives CDR1 SGHRS, CDR2 YFSETQ. The chain's CDR3 is CASRLRRSGHTEAFF. The CDR3 DNA sequence: TGCGCCAGCAGACTTCGTAGGTCAGGTCACACTGAAGCTTTCTTT.

This clonotype was found many times. The V gene is TRBV28, the J gene TRBJ2-7; 10 bases are a match to TRBD1. The CDR3 consists of 15 residues. Germline lookup yields CDR1 MDHEN and CDR2 SYDVKM. J gave up 6 bases and V 7 bases, and 12 bases lay outside the gene matches. This CDR3 is CASTLGGTGVFEQYF. The CDR3, as DNA: TGTGCCAGCACCCTGGGTGGGACAGGGGTCTTCGAGCAGTACTTC. Combining the CDR3 with reference TRBV28 and TRBJ2-7 gives the whole variable domain DVKVTQSSRYLVKRTGEKVFLECVQDMDHENMFWYRQDPGLGLRLIYFSYDVKMKEKGDIPEGYSVSREKKERFSLILESASTNQTSMYLCASTLGGTGVFEQYFGPGTRLTVT.